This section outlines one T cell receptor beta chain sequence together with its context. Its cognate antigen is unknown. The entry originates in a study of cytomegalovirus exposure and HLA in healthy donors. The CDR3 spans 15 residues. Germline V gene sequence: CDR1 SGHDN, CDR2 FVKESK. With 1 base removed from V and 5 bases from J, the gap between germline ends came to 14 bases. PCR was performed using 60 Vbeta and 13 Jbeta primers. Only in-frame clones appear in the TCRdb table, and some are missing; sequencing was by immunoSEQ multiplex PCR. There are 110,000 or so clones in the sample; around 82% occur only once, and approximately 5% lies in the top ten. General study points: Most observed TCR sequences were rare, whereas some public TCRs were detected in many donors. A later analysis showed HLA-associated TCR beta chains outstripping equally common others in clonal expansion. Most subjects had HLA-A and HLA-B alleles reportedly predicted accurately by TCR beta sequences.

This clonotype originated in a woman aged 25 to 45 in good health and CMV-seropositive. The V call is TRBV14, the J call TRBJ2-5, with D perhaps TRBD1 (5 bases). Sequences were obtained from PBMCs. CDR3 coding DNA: TGTGCCAGCAGCCAAGTACGGACACCGGCGGAGACCCAGTACTTC. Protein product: CASSQVRTPAETQYF.